The rows below give T cell receptor beta chains drawn from one sample of a study of regulatory T cells in long-lasting Graves disease. TCRdb re-analysed the multiplex PCR reads in MiXCR, keeping a single row per CDR3 protein. The sample includes roughly 430,000 distinct CDR3 sequences, 21% seen only once; the top ten take 14%. Specimen: peripheral blood mononuclear cells (PBMCs), collected when the disease was refractory, from a patient treated with antithyroid drugs. The receptors originated from a female donor with Graves disease. CDR3s include the opening cysteine and the closing phenylalanine or tryptophan. Fields, in order: clone size, V gene, J gene, CDR3 protein. Rows may omit the clone size; those that give it use once, few, many or a size class.

abundance: -; v_gene: TRBV5-6; j_gene: TRBJ1-1; CDR3aa: CASSLPGAGTEAFF
abundance: many; v_gene: TRBV28; j_gene: TRBJ1-1; CDR3aa: CATKGGHTEAFF
abundance: -; v_gene: TRBV3-1; j_gene: TRBJ2-7; CDR3aa: CASSQDQGRGREQYF
abundance: -; v_gene: TRBV13; j_gene: TRBJ2-7; CDR3aa: CASSPPDRASYEQYF
abundance: -; v_gene: TRBV12-3/TRBV12-4; j_gene: TRBJ2-7; CDR3aa: CASSQSPGTGGYEQYF
abundance: many; v_gene: TRBV2; j_gene: TRBJ1-6; CDR3aa: CASTPAGTGDSPLHF
abundance: many; v_gene: TRBV7-9; j_gene: TRBJ2-2; CDR3aa: CASSRTGISGELFF
abundance: many; v_gene: TRBV28; j_gene: TRBJ2-7; CDR3aa: CASQGGFGGRFEGEQYF
abundance: -; v_gene: TRBV6-4; j_gene: TRBJ2-7; CDR3aa: CASSLVAGNLVSYEQYF
abundance: many; v_gene: TRBV6-1; j_gene: TRBJ2-5; CDR3aa: CASSTRTGGGETQYF
abundance: many; v_gene: TRBV27; j_gene: TRBJ2-7; CDR3aa: CASWPSSGSYEQYF
abundance: many; v_gene: TRBV15; j_gene: TRBJ2-5; CDR3aa: CATGRETQYF
abundance: -; v_gene: TRBV11-2; j_gene: TRBJ2-1; CDR3aa: CASSLALAGGHNEQFF
abundance: many; v_gene: TRBV10-3; j_gene: TRBJ2-5; CDR3aa: CAISNDNPGTGETQYF
abundance: -; v_gene: TRBV19; j_gene: TRBJ1-2; CDR3aa: CASSKGTGGRGYGYTF
abundance: -; v_gene: TRBV4-1; j_gene: TRBJ2-5; CDR3aa: CASSQGQRVETQYF